These 32 T cell receptor beta chains were sequenced from one sample in a study of blood T cell repertoires in COVID-19 (dated by TCRdb to the early 2020s). The method behind the library was the immunoSEQ multiplex PCR assay. What TCRdb holds here is the immuneACCESS table cut down to in-frame rearrangements. Part of the clones is not present; checked against another copy, under half of the missing clones reflect an unresolved V gene, and the others are unexplained. For this sample the table gives 85,000 to 90,000 clones, of which 75% to 90% were detected only once. 1.1% of the sample rests with the top ten. The sample comprised peripheral blood. All receptors derive from a human donor in a cohort sampled during active COVID-19.

This clone was detected only a few times. The rearrangement uses TRBV19 and TRBJ1-1; D gene ambiguous. Germline CDR1 and CDR2: LNHDA and SQIVND (reference sequence). The CDR3 length is 14 residues. V shed 5 bases and J shed 3 bases, with 13 bases lying between them. The CDR3 DNA reads TGTGCCAGTAGTGCCCAGGTTTCGGACACTGAAGCTTTCTTT. Its translation: CASSAQVSDTEAFF.

This chain joins TRBV18 and TRBJ2-2; D may be TRBD1 (5 bases). The CDR3 spans 16 residues. CDR1 is KGHSH and CDR2 is LQKENI in the germline V gene. Trimming removed 4 bases from V and 3 bases from J, with 15 bases in between. The CDR3 DNA is TGTGCCAGCTCACGAAGGCAGGGCCAGGACACCGGGGAGCTGTTTTTT. Its protein product is CASSRRQGQDTGELFF.

The chain employs TRBV19 and TRBJ2-3, with TRBD2 identical over 10 bases. CDR1 and CDR2 from the germline V gene are LNHDA and SQIVND (reference sequence). CDR3 length: 17 amino acids. The ends lost 5 bases at V and 0 bases at J; junction bases unmatched: 8. CDR3 DNA sequence: TGTGCCAGTAGTGAAGCGGGAGGGCCCCCTAGCACAGATACGCAGTATTTT. Amino acid sequence: CASSEAGGPPSTDTQYF.

This clone occurred once. V gene TRBV11-3 combines with J gene TRBJ2-3; 8 nucleotides match TRBD2. This CDR3 is 16 amino acids long. V dropped 5 bases and J dropped 2; count of bases not matched to a gene: 9. Germline V gene sequence: CDR1 SGHNT, CDR2 YENEEA. The CDR3 reads CASSPGVAGTTDTQYF. CDR3 nucleotide sequence: TGTGCCAGCAGCCCCGGGGTAGCGGGAACCACAGATACGCAGTATTTT.

This chain uses TRBV6-5 with TRBJ2-7; tentatively, D is TRBD1 (6 bases). CDR1 is MNHEY, CDR2 SVGAGI, per germline. The CDR3 totals 12 residues. Trimming removed 10 bases at V and 1 base at J, with 11 bases between. The CDR3 spells CATEGVSYEQYF. CDR3 DNA: TGTGCCACCGAGGGGGTGTCCTACGAGCAGTACTTC.

The chain employs TRBV29-1 and TRBJ1-2; TRBD1 might be the D (6 bases). V was trimmed by 6 bases and J by 0 bases, leaving 11 bases between them. This CDR3 comprises 13 residues. The germline gives CDR1 SQVTM, CDR2 ANQGSEA. In DNA form, the CDR3 reads TGCAGCGTAGCCCGGACAGCTAACTATGGCTACACCTTC. Protein product: CSVARTANYGYTF. The full variable domain, with the rest looked up from reference TRBV29-1 and TRBJ1-2, is SAVISQKPSRDICQRGTSLTIQCQVDSQVTMMFWYRQQPGQSLTLIATANQGSEATYESGFVIDKFPISRPNLTFSTLTVSNMSPEDSSIYLCSVARTANYGYTFGSGTRLTVV.

The chain links TRBV3-1 (or the pseudogene TRBV3-2) to TRBJ1-1, with D tentatively TRBD1 (6 bases). The V and J ends lost 3 bases and 2 bases respectively, with 16 bases between them. The germline V gene has CDR1 LGHDT and CDR2 YNNKEL (reference sequence). The CDR3 sequence is 16 residues long. The CDR3 region is CASSHLSGGGNTEAFF. The DNA for the CDR3 is TGTGCCAGCAGCCATCTCTCGGGTGGGGGCAACACTGAAGCTTTCTTT.

The J gene is TRBJ2-3, the V gene TRBV29-1, with 8 bases that match TRBD1. From germline, CDR1 is SQVTM and CDR2 ANQGSEA. J was trimmed by 0 bases and V by 2 bases; bases with no gene match: 1. The CDR3 has 14 amino acids. CDR3: CSVEQGASTDTQYF. The CDR3 DNA reads as TGCAGCGTTGAACAGGGGGCTAGCACAGATACGCAGTATTTT.

The chain employs TRBV7-2 and TRBJ2-1, with 9 bases fitting TRBD2. The CDR3 is made up of 16 amino acids. CDR1 and CDR2 (germline): SGHTA, FQGNSA. The J segment lost 2 bases and the V segment lost 5 bases, leaving 7 bases of the junction unmatched. The DNA of the CDR3 is TGTGCCAGCAGCGCCGAGACTAGCGGTACCTACAATGAGCAGTTCTTC. The encoded protein is CASSAETSGTYNEQFF.

CDR3 sequence (DNA): TGTGCCAGCAGCCCCCTCGGGACTAGCGGTTACAATGAGCAGTTCTTC. Translating it yields CASSPLGTSGYNEQFF. The chain couples TRBV7-9 to TRBJ2-1; 11 positions match TRBD2. Germline V lookup: CDR1 SEHNR, CDR2 FQNEAQ (reference sequence). CDR3 length: 16 amino acids. V was pared by 5 bases and J by 4 bases, with 7 bases of the junction left unmatched.

The J gene is TRBJ2-3, the V gene TRBV7-2; 15 positions agree with TRBD2. The CDR3 is 17 amino acids. J gave up 4 bases and V 5 bases, and 7 bases lay outside the gene matches. Germline V gene lookup returns CDR1 SGHTA and CDR2 FQGNSA. DNA for the CDR3: TGTGCCAGCAGCCCATTCGGACTAGCGGGAGGGGCAGATACGCAGTATTTT. Translated, it gives CASSPFGLAGGADTQYF.

The rearrangement uses TRBV18 and TRBJ2-3; D unresolved. This CDR3 contains 16 residues. Trimming stripped 0 bases from V and 6 bases from J, with 16 bases between. Germline loops: CDR1 KGHSH, CDR2 LQKENI. The CDR3, as DNA: TGTGCCAGCTCACCACCTAACTTAAACTTTCGGGATACGCAGTATTTT. Translation gives CASSPPNLNFRDTQYF. The complete variable domain, with remaining parts taken from reference TRBV18 and TRBJ2-3, reads NAGVMQNPRHLVRRRGQEARLRCSPMKGHSHVYWYRQLPEEGLKFMVYLQKENIIDESGMPKERFSAEFPKEGPSILRIQQVVRGDSAAYFCASSPPNLNFRDTQYFGPGTRLTVL.

This clone has just one count. The chain is built from TRBV19 and TRBJ1-2, with D perhaps matching TRBD1 (5 bases). The germline CDR1 and CDR2 sequences are LNHDA and SQIVND (reference sequence). The CDR3 runs to 14 residues. V was clipped by 8 bases and J by 5 bases, with 18 bases between them. The CDR3 reads CASATDGGGYGYTF. As DNA, the CDR3 is TGTGCCAGTGCAACGGACGGCGGGGGGTATGGCTACACCTTC.

The chain combines TRBV18 with TRBJ1-6; D remains unclear. The CDR3 sequence is 17 residues long. Germline V gene sequence: CDR1 KGHSH, CDR2 LQKENI. V gave up 2 bases and J gave up 9 bases, with 20 bases separating them. The CDR3 nucleotides read TGTGCCAGCTCACCATTCCCGGGAGGGAGGTACGGTTCACCCCTCCACTTT. It is translated as CASSPFPGGRYGSPLHF.

This chain connects TRBV27 to TRBJ1-3; the match to TRBD1 covers 7 bases. The CDR3 covers 15 residues. The J segment lost 4 bases and the V segment lost 0 bases, leaving 3 bases of the junction unmatched. Per germline, CDR1 MNHEY and CDR2 SMNVEV (reference sequence). CDR3 coding DNA: TGTGCCAGCAGTTTATCAGGGACAGACGGAAACACCATATATTTT. It translates to CASSLSGTDGNTIYF.

The rearrangement joins TRBV2 to TRBJ1-2, with D unclear. The CDR3 consists of 12 residues. V was trimmed by 2 bases and J by 3 bases, leaving 4 bases between them. Germline CDR1 SNHLY, CDR2 FYNNEI. The CDR3 loop is CASSETDYGYTF. The CDR3 DNA sequence: TGTGCCAGCAGTGAAACGGACTATGGCTACACCTTC. Full variable domain (rest looked up from reference TRBV2 and TRBJ1-2): EPEVTQTPSHQVTQMGQEVILRCVPISNHLYFYWYRQILGQKVEFLVSFYNNEISEKSEIFDDQFSVERPDGSNFTLKIRSTKLEDSAMYFCASSETDYGYTFGSGTRLTVV.

This rearrangement joins TRBV5-1 to TRBJ2-5, with D possibly TRBD1 on 6 matching bases. This CDR3 region has 14 residues. V was trimmed by 4 bases and J by 2 bases, leaving 12 bases between them. Germline assignment: CDR1 SGHRS and CDR2 YFSETQ. For the CDR3, the DNA is TGCGCCAGCAGCACGGGGACACAACAAGAGACCCAGTACTTC. This codes for CASSTGTQQETQYF.

In DNA form, the CDR3 reads TGTGCCAGCGGGTTGGGGGGTAACTCCTACGAGCAGTACTTC. Protein sequence: CASGLGGNSYEQYF. The rearrangement joins TRBV6-4 to TRBJ2-7; D is possibly TRBD2 (6 bases). Germline V lookup: CDR1 MRHNA, CDR2 SNTAGT. The CDR3 sequence is 14 residues long. V dropped 8 bases and J dropped 0 bases, with 14 bases sitting between them.

The genes are TRBV7-2 and TRBJ2-5; 9 nucleotides align to TRBD2. Judging by the DNA end, TRBJ2-7 fits better; the J call may be wrong. Germline loops: CDR1 SGHTA, CDR2 FQGNSA. The CDR3 totals 13 residues. This CDR3 is CASKAAGGNEQYF. For the CDR3, the DNA is TGTGCCAGCAAGGCAGCGGGAGGCAACGAGCAGTACTTC.

The V gene is TRBV10-1, the J gene TRBJ1-1, with 12 bases that match TRBD1. Germline V lookup: CDR1 WNHNN, CDR2 SYGVQD (reference sequence). CDR3 size: 13 residues. After removal of 10 bases from V and 7 bases from J, the junction contained 7 bases not matched to a gene. CDR3 residues: CAKGTGGLVEAFF. CDR3 DNA sequence: TGCGCCAAGGGGACAGGGGGCCTGGTTGAAGCTTTCTTT.

The genes are TRBV16 and TRBJ2-5; D is ambiguous. This CDR3 comprises 14 residues. Deletions cut 3 bases from V and 5 bases from J, with 13 bases between. Germline CDR1 reads KGHSY; CDR2 reads FQNENV. The chain's CDR3 is CASSHGSGWETQYF. The CDR3 DNA reads as TGTGCCAGCAGCCACGGTTCAGGATGGGAGACCCAGTACTTC.

The chain carries TRBV28 and TRBJ2-7; D uncertain. The germline V gene has CDR1 MDHEN and CDR2 SYDVKM. Trimming left V 2 bases short and J 4 bases short, with 6 bases between. CDR3 length: 12 residues. The CDR3 coding sequence is TGTGCCAGCAGTTTAATTAGTTACGAGCAGTACTTC. Residues: CASSLISYEQYF.

The CDR3, as DNA: TGTGCCAGCAGTTTACTGACAGGGGGTCAGCCCCAGCATTTT. Translation gives CASSLLTGGQPQHF. V usage is TRBV28 and J usage is TRBJ1-5; 9 bases fit TRBD1. Unmatched junction bases numbered 2, after V lost 2 bases and J lost 6 bases. The CDR3 sequence is 14 residues long. From germline, CDR1 is MDHEN and CDR2 SYDVKM.

V and J are TRBV6-5 and TRBJ2-7; D is perhaps TRBD1 (8 bases). The length of the CDR3 is 13 residues. Trimming left V 8 bases short and J 7 bases short, with 18 bases between. Germline V lookup: CDR1 MNHEY, CDR2 SVGAGI. The CDR3 region is CASHRGGTREQYF. The CDR3 region has the DNA TGTGCCAGCCACAGGGGGGGAACCCGGGAGCAGTACTTC.

The J gene is TRBJ1-1, the V gene TRBV3-1 (or the pseudogene TRBV3-2); tentative D call: TRBD1 (6 bases). Between the trimmed V and J ends, which lost 5 bases and 5 bases, there was a span of 15 bases. From germline, CDR1 is LGHDT and CDR2 YNNKEL (reference sequence). The CDR3 length is 14 residues. DNA of the CDR3: TGTGCCAGCAGCTTTACAGGGAGGGAGACTGAAGCTTTCTTT. Translation: CASSFTGRETEAFF.

V and J are TRBV20-1 and TRBJ2-7; D is possibly TRBD2 (7 bases). The CDR3 sequence is 11 residues long. CDR1 and CDR2 (germline): DFQATT, SNEGSKA (reference sequence). The CDR3 nucleotides read TGCAGGGCCGGGGGGCCGGACGAGCAGTACTTC. Protein product: CRAGGPDEQYF.

The chain employs TRBV5-1 and TRBJ2-3; D not resolved. V gave up 0 bases and J gave up 0 bases, with 5 bases separating them. CDR3 length: 14 amino acids. Germline CDR1 SGHRS, CDR2 YFSETQ. The CDR3 loop reads CASSLGPSTDTQYF. The CDR3 region has the DNA TGCGCCAGCAGCTTGGGTCCTAGCACAGATACGCAGTATTTT.

The rearrangement joins TRBV6-1 to TRBJ2-2; D perhaps matches TRBD2 (5 bases). CDR1 MNHNS and CDR2 SASEGT come from the germline V gene. V lost 1 base and J lost 6, with 15 bases in between. The CDR3 is 16 amino acids. CDR3 coding DNA: TGTGCCAGCAGTGAAGAGCGGAGGCTTGTGGCCGGGGAGCTGTTTTTT. Encoded protein: CASSEERRLVAGELFF.

Only a few counts were recorded for this clone. The gene calls are TRBV7-9 and TRBJ2-7, with D hard to call. The CDR3 covers 15 residues. Germline lookup yields CDR1 SEHNR and CDR2 FQNEAQ (reference sequence). With 1 base removed from V and 0 bases from J, the gap between germline ends came to 10 bases. CDR3: CASSLVQALSYEQYF. The CDR3 DNA follows: TGTGCCAGCAGCTTAGTCCAGGCCCTCTCCTACGAGCAGTACTTC.

V and J are TRBV28 and TRBJ1-5, with 7 bases fitting TRBD1. In germline, CDR1 is MDHEN, CDR2 SYDVKM. The CDR3 is made up of 17 amino acids. The V segment lost 4 bases and the J segment 0 bases; nucleotides outside the gene matches: 9. The DNA for the CDR3 is TGTGCCAGCAGTTCATACACCGGGACAGCTAGCAATCAGCCCCAGCATTTT. Its translation: CASSSYTGTASNQPQHF. The variable domain in full, completed from reference TRBV28 and TRBJ1-5, reads DVKVTQSSRYLVKRTGEKVFLECVQDMDHENMFWYRQDPGLGLRLIYFSYDVKMKEKGDIPEGYSVSREKKERFSLILESASTNQTSMYLCASSSYTGTASNQPQHFGDGTRLSIL.

The CDR3 reads CATSDHDSQPQHF. CDR3 DNA sequence: TGTGCCACCAGTGATCATGACAGCCAGCCCCAGCATTTT. The V gene is TRBV24-1, the J gene TRBJ1-5; TRBD1 is a possible D gene (5 bases). The CDR3 extends over 13 amino acids. The V gene's germline CDR1 is KGHDR and CDR2 SFDVKD. Trimming took off 3 bases at V and 7 bases at J, with 9 bases between the two ends.

J is TRBJ2-7 and V is TRBV5-1, with 9 nucleotides matching TRBD2. Per germline, CDR1 SGHRS and CDR2 YFSETQ. Trimming took 2 bases from V and 0 from J; bases not matched to a gene: 3. The CDR3 covers 15 residues. The CDR3 sequence is CASSLLSGSSYEQYF. The CDR3 coding sequence is TGCGCCAGCAGCTTACTTAGCGGGAGCTCCTACGAGCAGTACTTC. Drawing the rest from reference TRBV5-1 and TRBJ2-7, the complete variable domain is KAGVTQTPRYLIKTRGQQVTLSCSPISGHRSVSWYQQTPGQGLQFLFEYFSETQRNKGNFPGRFSGRQFSNSRSEMNVSTLELGDSALYLCASSLLSGSSYEQYFGPGTRLTVT.